This is a list of T cell receptor beta chains from one sample in a study of T-cell memory formation after mild COVID-19. TCRdb reanalysed the 5' RACE reads using MiXCR and keeps one entry per CDR3 protein. The sample includes 350,000 to 450,000 distinct CDR3 sequences, roughly an eighth of them seen just once. Source material: PBMCs or a T cell subset sorted from them (not recorded which). The source is a man aged 18 to 35 who had mild COVID-19 (a few samples of this study predate the infection). Cell type and time point are not known. Each CDR3 is given with its conserved first and last residue. A D gene is named only where the DNA matches it firmly. Clone size is shown for a subset of rows, as once, few, many or a class of expanded clone.

J: TRBJ2-7
D: NA
V: TRBV5-1
size: NA
CDR3: CASSLEGADEQYF
DNA: TGCGCCAGCAGCTTGGAAGGGGCGGACGAGCAGTACTTC

J: TRBJ2-1
D: TRBD2
V: TRBV7-8
size: few
CDR3: CASSNRLAGRGNEQFF
DNA: TGTGCCAGCAGCAACAGACTAGCGGGGCGAGGGAATGAGCAGTTCTTC

J: TRBJ1-2
D: NA
V: TRBV29-1
size: few
CDR3: CSDGGRENYGYTF
DNA: TGCAGCGACGGGGGCAGGGAAAACTATGGCTACACCTTC

J: TRBJ2-5
D: NA
V: TRBV10-3
size: NA
CDR3: CAISNQNPQETQYF
DNA: TGTGCCATCAGTAACCAGAATCCTCAAGAGACCCAGTACTTC

J: TRBJ2-3
D: TRBD2
V: TRBV6-2/TRBV6-3
size: NA
CDR3: CASSYAASGVASTDTQYF
DNA: TGTGCCAGCAGTTACGCGGCTAGCGGGGTCGCAAGCACAGATACGCAGTATTTT

J: TRBJ2-5
D: TRBD2
V: TRBV3-1
size: few
CDR3: CASSQDPTSRKTQYF
DNA: TGTGCCAGCAGCCAAGATCCGACTAGCCGGAAGACCCAGTACTTC

J: TRBJ1-6
D: NA
V: TRBV12-3/TRBV12-4
size: few
CDR3: CASSSPMLGGGYNSPLHF
DNA: TGTGCCAGCAGTTCCCCCATGTTGGGGGGCGGGTATAATTCACCCCTCCACTTT

J: TRBJ1-5
D: NA
V: TRBV6-2/TRBV6-3
size: few
CDR3: CASSYAQFNQPQHF
DNA: TGTGCCAGCAGTTACGCACAGTTCAATCAGCCCCAGCATTTT

J: TRBJ2-5
D: TRBD1
V: TRBV5-1
size: many
CDR3: CASSSPGGETQYF
DNA: TGCGCCAGCAGCTCACCAGGGGGAGAGACCCAGTACTTC

J: TRBJ2-1
D: TRBD1
V: TRBV7-6
size: few
CDR3: CASSFYRGSYNEQFF
DNA: TGTGCCAGCAGCTTTTACAGGGGGTCCTACAATGAGCAGTTCTTC

J: TRBJ1-6
D: NA
V: TRBV5-1
size: many
CDR3: CASRGGDTDNSPLHF
DNA: TGCGCCAGCCGAGGCGGGGACACCGATAATTCACCCCTCCACTTT

J: TRBJ1-2
D: NA
V: TRBV29-1
size: NA
CDR3: CSVDSTGSQNYGYTF
DNA: TGCAGCGTTGACTCTACAGGGTCTCAGAACTATGGCTACACCTTC

J: TRBJ2-3
D: NA
V: TRBV5-6
size: few
CDR3: CASSWETDTQYF
DNA: TGTGCCAGCAGCTGGGAAACAGATACGCAGTATTTT

J: TRBJ1-2
D: NA
V: TRBV4-2
size: few
CDR3: CASSQDEGVAYGYTF
DNA: TGTGCCAGCAGCCAAGATGAAGGGGTGGCGTATGGCTACACCTTC

J: TRBJ2-3
D: NA
V: TRBV24-1
size: NA
CDR3: CATSDGRAFTDTQYF
DNA: TGTGCCACCAGTGATGGGCGGGCATTCACAGATACGCAGTATTTT

J: TRBJ1-1
D: NA
V: TRBV6-2/TRBV6-3
size: NA
CDR3: CASSYLAEHTEAFF
DNA: TGTGCCAGCAGTTACTTGGCAGAGCACACTGAAGCTTTCTTT

J: TRBJ1-2
D: NA
V: TRBV7-9
size: many
CDR3: CASSLDALRNYGYTF
DNA: TGTGCCAGCAGCTTAGATGCCCTACGGAACTATGGCTACACCTTC

J: TRBJ1-5
D: NA
V: TRBV7-8
size: few
CDR3: CASSVGRDQPQHF
DNA: TGTGCCAGCAGCGTCGGGCGTGATCAGCCCCAGCATTTT

J: TRBJ2-3
D: TRBD1
V: TRBV6-2/TRBV6-3
size: few
CDR3: CASSGQAPTDTQYF
DNA: TGTGCCAGCAGCGGACAGGCCCCCACAGATACGCAGTATTTT

J: TRBJ2-5
D: TRBD2
V: TRBV29-1
size: few
CDR3: CSVGASGGYQETQYF
DNA: TGCAGCGTGGGGGCTAGCGGGGGCTACCAAGAGACCCAGTACTTC

J: TRBJ1-2
D: NA
V: TRBV25-1
size: NA
CDR3: CASSGLGNGYTF
DNA: TGTGCCAGCAGTGGGCTGGGCAATGGCTACACCTTC

J: TRBJ2-7
D: NA
V: TRBV7-9
size: NA
CDR3: CASSSPTGYEQYF
DNA: TGTGCCAGCAGCTCACCGACAGGATACGAGCAGTACTTC

J: TRBJ2-5
D: TRBD2
V: TRBV6-2/TRBV6-3
size: few
CDR3: CASSYSIVQRGGWQETQYF
DNA: TGTGCCAGCAGTTACTCGATTGTCCAGCGGGGGGGCTGGCAAGAGACCCAGTACTTC

J: TRBJ1-2
D: NA
V: TRBV5-4
size: NA
CDR3: CASSLPDRTNYGYTF
DNA: TGTGCCAGCAGCTTGCCTGACAGGACTAACTATGGCTACACCTTC